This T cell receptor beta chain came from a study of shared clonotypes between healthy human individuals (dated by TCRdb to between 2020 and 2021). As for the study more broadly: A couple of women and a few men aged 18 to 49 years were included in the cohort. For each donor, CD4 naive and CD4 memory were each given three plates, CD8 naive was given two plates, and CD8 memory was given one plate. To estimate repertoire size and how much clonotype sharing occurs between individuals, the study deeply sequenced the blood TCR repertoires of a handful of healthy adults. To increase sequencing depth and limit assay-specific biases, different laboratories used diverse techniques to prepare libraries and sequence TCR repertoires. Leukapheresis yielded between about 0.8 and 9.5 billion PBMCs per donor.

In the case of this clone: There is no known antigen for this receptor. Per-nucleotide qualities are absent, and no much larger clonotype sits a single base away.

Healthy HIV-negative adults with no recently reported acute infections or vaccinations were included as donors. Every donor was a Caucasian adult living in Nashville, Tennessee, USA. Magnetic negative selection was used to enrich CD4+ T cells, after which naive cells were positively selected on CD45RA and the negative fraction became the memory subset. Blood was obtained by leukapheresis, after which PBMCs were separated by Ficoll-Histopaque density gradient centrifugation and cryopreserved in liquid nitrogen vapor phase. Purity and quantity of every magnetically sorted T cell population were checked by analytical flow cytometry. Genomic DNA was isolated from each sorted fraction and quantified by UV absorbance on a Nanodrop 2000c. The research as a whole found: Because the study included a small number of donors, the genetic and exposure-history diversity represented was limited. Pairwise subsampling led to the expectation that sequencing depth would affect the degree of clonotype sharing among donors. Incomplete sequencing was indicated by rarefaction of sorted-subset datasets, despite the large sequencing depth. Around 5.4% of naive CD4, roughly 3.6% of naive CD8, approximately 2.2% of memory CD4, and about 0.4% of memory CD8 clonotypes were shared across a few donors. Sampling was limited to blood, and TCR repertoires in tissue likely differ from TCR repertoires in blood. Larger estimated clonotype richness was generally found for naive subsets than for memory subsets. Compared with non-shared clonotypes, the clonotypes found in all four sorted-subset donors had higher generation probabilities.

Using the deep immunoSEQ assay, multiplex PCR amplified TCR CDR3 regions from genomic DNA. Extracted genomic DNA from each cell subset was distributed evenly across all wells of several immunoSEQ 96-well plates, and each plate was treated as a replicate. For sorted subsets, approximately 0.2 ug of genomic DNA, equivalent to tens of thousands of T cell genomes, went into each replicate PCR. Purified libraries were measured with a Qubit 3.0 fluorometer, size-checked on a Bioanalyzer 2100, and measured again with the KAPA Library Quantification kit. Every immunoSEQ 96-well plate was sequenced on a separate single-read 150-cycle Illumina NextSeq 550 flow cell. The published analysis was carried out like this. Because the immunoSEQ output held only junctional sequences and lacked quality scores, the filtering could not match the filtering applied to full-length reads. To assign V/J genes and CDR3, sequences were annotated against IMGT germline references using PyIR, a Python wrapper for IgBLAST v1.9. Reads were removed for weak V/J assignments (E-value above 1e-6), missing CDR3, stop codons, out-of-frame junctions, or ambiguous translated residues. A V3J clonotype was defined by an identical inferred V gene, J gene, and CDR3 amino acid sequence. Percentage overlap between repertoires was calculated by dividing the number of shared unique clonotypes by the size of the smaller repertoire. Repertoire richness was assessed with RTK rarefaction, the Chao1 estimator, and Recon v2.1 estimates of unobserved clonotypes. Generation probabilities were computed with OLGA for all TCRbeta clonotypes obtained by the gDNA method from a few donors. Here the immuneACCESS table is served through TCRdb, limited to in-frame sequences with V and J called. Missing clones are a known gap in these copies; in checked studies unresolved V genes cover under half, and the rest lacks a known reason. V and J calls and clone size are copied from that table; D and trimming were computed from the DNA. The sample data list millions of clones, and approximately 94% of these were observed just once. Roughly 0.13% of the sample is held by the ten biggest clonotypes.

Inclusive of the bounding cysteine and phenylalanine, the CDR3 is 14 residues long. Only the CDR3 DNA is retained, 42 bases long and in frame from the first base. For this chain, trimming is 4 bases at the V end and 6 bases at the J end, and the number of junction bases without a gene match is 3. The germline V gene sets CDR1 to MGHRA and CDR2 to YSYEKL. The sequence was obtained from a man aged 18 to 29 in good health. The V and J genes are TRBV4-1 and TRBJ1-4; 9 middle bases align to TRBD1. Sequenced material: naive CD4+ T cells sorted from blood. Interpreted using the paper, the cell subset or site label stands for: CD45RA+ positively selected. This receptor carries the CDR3 CASSPRQGDEKLFF. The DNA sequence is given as TGCGCCAGCAGCCCAAGACAGGGGGATGAAAAACTGTTTTTT.